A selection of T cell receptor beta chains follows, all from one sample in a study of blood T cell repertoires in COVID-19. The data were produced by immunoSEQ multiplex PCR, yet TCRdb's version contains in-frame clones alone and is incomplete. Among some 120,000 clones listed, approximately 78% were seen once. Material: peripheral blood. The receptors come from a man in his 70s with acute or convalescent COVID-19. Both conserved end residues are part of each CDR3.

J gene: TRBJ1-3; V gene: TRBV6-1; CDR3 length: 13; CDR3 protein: CASSEDRGNTIYF
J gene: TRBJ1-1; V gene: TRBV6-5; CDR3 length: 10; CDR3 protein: CASSTGEAFF
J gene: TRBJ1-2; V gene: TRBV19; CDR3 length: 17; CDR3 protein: CASTAGTGGSANYGYTF
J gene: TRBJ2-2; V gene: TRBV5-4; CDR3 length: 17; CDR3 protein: CASSTQGLAGLTGELFF
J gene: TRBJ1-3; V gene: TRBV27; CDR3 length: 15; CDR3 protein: CASRQTGRTGNTIYF
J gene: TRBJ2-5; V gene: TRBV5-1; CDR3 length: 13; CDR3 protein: CASSLTGAETQYF
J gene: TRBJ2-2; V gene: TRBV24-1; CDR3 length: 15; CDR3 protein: CATSAQGGKYGELFF
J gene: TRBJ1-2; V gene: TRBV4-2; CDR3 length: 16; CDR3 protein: CASSQETRGFNYGYTF
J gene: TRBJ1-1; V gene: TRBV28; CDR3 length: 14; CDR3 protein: CASRGDSSNTEAFF
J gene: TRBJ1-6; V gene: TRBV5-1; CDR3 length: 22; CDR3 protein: CASSLAPSSGTGESSYNSPLHF
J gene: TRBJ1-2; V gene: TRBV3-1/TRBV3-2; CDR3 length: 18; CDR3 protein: CASSQGGGAGFGYYGYTF
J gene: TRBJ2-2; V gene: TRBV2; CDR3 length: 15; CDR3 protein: CASTPTSGRTGELFF
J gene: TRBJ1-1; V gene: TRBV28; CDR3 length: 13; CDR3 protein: CASRGQGASEAFF
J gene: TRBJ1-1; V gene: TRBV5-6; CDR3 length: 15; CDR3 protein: CASARRTGRDTEAFF
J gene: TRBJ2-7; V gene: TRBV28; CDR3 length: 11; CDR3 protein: CASSFSYEQYF
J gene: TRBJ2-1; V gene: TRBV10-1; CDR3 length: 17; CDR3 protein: CASSSGLAGVSYDEQFF
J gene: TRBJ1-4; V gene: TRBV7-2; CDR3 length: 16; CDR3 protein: CASSPPRSGVGEKLFF
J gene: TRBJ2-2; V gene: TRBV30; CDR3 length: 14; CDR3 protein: CAWSDTGNTGELFF
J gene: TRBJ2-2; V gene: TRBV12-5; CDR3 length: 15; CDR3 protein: CASGLNRLNTGELFF
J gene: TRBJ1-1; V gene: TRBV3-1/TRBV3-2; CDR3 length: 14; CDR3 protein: CASSQERGGTEAFF
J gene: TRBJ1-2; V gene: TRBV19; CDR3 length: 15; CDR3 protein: CASKGTGGIAYGYTF
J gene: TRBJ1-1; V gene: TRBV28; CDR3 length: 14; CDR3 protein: CASSFRRVLDLAFF
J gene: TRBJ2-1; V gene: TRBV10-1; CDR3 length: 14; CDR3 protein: CASSGGLGRDEQFF
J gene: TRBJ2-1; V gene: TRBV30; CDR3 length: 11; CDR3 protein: CAWSVATEQFF
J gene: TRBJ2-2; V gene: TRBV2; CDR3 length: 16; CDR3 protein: CASSERVAGGTGELFF
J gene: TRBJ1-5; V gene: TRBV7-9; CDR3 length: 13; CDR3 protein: CASGGSRIEPQHF